This T cell receptor beta chain originates from a study of regulatory T cells in long-lasting Graves disease. A note on this clonotype: Its specificity is not known.

Overall study results and limits: Persistent disease favored TRBV28, TRBJ1-2 and TRBJ2-5.

Researchers made TCR beta libraries by using iRepertoire HTBI primers and running Arm-PCR on CDR3 regions. One entry per CDR3 protein, called by TCRdb with MiXCR from the multiplex PCR reads. The sample consists of about 470,000 distinct CDR3 sequences, about 15% of them appearing once. As for time point: newly diagnosed GD, antithyroid drugs for less than 3 months. Generation of the TCR library employed RNA extracted from PBMCs. CDR1 and CDR2 (germline): LNHDA, SQIVND (reference sequence). The J segment lost 8 bases and the V segment lost 10 bases, leaving 16 bases of the junction unmatched. The length of the CDR3 is 15 residues. These data also featured in a second study, about T cells in Graves' hyperthyroidism and ophthalmopathy. That investigation notes: The majority of expanded thyroid clonotypes above 0.001 also appeared in blood.

This receptor was identified in a young woman with Graves disease. The sample here was peripheral blood mononuclear cells (PBMCs), taken at new diagnosis, from a patient treated with antithyroid drugs. The V and J genes are TRBV19 and TRBJ2-1, with TRBD2 identical over 8 bases. The CDR3, as DNA: TGTGCCACCCTCGCGGGGGGCTCAGCATGGGATGAGCAGTTCTTC. Its translation is CATLAGGSAWDEQFF.